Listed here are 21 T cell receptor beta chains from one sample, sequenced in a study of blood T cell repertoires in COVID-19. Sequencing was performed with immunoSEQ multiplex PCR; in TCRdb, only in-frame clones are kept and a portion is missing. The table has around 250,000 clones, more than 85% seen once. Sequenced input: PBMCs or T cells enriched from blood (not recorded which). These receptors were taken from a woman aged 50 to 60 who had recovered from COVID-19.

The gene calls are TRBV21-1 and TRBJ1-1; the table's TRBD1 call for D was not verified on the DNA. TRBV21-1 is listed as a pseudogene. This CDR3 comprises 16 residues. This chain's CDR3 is CASSKVDRVTYTEAFF. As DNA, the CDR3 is TGTGCCAGCAGCAAAGTAGACAGGGTCACGTACACTGAAGCTTTCTTT.

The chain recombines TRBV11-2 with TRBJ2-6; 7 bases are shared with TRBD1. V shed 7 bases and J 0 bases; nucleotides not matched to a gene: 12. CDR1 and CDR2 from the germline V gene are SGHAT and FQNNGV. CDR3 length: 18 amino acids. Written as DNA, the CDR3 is TGTGCCAGCAATAGCTTTCCGGGACAGAACTCTGGGGCCAACGTCCTGACTTTC. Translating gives CASNSFPGQNSGANVLTF.

The CDR3 region has the DNA TGTGCCAGCAGCCAAGCGACTAGCTGGGTCGGGACCCAGTACTTC. Residues: CASSQATSWVGTQYF. The rearrangement joins TRBV3-1 (or the pseudogene TRBV3-2) to TRBJ2-5, with 7 bases fitting TRBD2. The V segment lost 1 base and the J segment 7 bases; nucleotides outside the gene matches: 9. Looked up from germline, CDR1 is LGHDT and CDR2 is YNNKEL (reference sequence). The CDR3 sequence is 15 residues long.

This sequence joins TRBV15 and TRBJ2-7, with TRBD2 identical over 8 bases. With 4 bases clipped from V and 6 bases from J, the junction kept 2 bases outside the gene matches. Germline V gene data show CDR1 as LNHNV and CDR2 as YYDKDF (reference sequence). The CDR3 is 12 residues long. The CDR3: CATSTTSGEQYF. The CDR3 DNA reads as TGTGCCACCAGCACCACTAGCGGCGAGCAGTACTTC. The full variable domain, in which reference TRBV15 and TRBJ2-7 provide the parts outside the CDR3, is DAMVIQNPRYQVTQFGKPVTLSCSQTLNHNVMYWYQQKSSQAPKLLFHYYDKDFNNEADTPDNFQSRRPNTSFCFLDIRSPGLGDTAMYLCATSTTSGEQYFGPGTRLTVT.

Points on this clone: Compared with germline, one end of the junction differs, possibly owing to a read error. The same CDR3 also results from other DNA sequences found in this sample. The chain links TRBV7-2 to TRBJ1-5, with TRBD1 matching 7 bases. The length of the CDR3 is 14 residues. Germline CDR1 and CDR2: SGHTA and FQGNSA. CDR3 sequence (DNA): TGTGCCAGCAGTTTAGACAGGGACAATCAGCCCCAGCATTTT. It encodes CASSLDRDNQPQHF.

The CDR3 DNA sequence: TGCGCCAGCAGCTTAGTTGGGACTAGCGCTCAAGAGACCCAGTACTTC. Its protein product is CASSLVGTSAQETQYF. The chain uses TRBV5-1 and TRBJ2-5; the match to TRBD2 covers 10 bases. The junction had 6 bases not matched to a gene; V was cut back by 2 bases and J by 2 bases. The CDR3 contains 16 residues. Germline lookup yields CDR1 SGHRS and CDR2 YFSETQ.

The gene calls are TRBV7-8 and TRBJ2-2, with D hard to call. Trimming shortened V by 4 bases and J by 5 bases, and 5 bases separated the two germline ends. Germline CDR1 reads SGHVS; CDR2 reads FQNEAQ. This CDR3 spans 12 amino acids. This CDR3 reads CASSSRTGELFF. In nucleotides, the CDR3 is TGTGCCAGCAGCTCCCGGACCGGGGAGCTGTTTTTT. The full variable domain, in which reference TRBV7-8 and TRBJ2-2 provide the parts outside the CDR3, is GAGVSQSPRYKVAKRGQDVALRCDPISGHVSLFWYQQALGQGPEFLTYFQNEAQLDKSGLPSDRFFAERPEGSVSTLKIQRTQQEDSAVYLCASSSRTGELFFGEGSRLTVL.

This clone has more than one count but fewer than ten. The CDR3 protein is CAIMADPMNTEAFF. The CDR3 DNA reads as TGTGCCATCATGGCGGATCCCATGAACACTGAAGCTTTCTTT. V usage is TRBV10-3 and J usage is TRBJ1-1; D not resolved. The CDR3 extends over 14 amino acids. Germline CDR1 reads ENHRY; CDR2 reads SYGVKD. V gave up 7 bases and J gave up 0 bases, with 12 bases separating them.

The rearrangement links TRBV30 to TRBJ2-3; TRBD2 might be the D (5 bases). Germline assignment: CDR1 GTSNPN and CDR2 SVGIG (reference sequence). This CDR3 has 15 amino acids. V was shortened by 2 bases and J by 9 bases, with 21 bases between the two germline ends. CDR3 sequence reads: CAWSSPRTGPRTQYF. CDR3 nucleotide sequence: TGTGCCTGGAGTTCTCCCAGGACTGGTCCCCGCACGCAGTATTTT. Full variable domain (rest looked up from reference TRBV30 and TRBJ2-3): SQTIHQWPATLVQPVGSPLSLECTVEGTSNPNLYWYRQAAGRGLQLLFYSVGIGQISSEVPQNLSASRPQDRQFILSSKKLLLSDSGFYLCAWSSPRTGPRTQYFGPGTRLTVL.

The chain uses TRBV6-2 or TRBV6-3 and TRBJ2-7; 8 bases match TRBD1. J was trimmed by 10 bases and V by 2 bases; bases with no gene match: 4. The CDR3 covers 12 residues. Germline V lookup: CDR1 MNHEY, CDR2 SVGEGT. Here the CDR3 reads CASSYSRGPQYF. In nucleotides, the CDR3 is TGTGCCAGCAGTTACAGCAGGGGGCCACAGTACTTC.

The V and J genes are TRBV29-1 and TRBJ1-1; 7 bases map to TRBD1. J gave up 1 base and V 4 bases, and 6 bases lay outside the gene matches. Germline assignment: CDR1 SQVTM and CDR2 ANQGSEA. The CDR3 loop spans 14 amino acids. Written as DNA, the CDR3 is TGCAGCGTTGGGGCAGGGGGGCGGAACACTGAAGCTTTCTTT. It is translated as CSVGAGGRNTEAFF. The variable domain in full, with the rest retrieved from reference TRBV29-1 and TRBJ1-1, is SAVISQKPSRDICQRGTSLTIQCQVDSQVTMMFWYRQQPGQSLTLIATANQGSEATYESGFVIDKFPISRPNLTFSTLTVSNMSPEDSSIYLCSVGAGGRNTEAFFGQGTRLTVV.

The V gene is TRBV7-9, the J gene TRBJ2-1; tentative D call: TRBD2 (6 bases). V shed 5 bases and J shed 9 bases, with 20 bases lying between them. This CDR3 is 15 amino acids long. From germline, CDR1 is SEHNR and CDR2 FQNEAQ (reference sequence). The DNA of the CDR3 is TGTGCCAGCAGCCGGGCGGGGACTGAGACGGCTGAGCAGTTCTTC. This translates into CASSRAGTETAEQFF.

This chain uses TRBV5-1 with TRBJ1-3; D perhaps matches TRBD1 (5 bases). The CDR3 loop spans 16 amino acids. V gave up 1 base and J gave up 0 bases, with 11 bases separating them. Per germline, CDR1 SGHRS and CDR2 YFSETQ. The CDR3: CASSLTGFHSGNTIYF. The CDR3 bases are TGCGCCAGCAGCTTGACAGGATTTCACTCTGGAAACACCATATATTTT.

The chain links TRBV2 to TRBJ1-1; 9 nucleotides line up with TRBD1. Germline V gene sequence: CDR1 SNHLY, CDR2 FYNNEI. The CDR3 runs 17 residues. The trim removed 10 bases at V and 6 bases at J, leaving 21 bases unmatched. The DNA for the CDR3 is TGTGCCACCTCAGAGGACAGGGGAGGTCAACCACGCCCTGAAGCTTTCTTT. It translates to CATSEDRGGQPRPEAFF.

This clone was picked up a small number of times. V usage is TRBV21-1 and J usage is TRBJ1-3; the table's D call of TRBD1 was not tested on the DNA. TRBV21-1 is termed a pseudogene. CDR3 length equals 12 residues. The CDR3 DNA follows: TGTGCCAGCAGGGGCAGGGGAAACACCATATATTTT. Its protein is CASRGRGNTIYF.

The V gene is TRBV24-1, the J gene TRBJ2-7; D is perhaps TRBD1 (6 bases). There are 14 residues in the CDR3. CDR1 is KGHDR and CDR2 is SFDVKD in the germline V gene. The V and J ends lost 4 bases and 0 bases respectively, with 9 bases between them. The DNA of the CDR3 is TGTGCCACCAGTGAACGGACAGACTCCTACGAGCAGTACTTC. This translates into CATSERTDSYEQYF.

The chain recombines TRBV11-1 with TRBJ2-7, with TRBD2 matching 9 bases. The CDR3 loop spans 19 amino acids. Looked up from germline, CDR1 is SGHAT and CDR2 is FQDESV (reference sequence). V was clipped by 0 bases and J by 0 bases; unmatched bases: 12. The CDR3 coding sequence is TGTGCCAGCAGCTTAGCGGTCTTTAGCGGGAGCCACCTCTCCTACGAGCAGTACTTC. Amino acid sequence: CASSLAVFSGSHLSYEQYF. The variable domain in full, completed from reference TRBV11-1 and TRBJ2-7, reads EAEVAQSPRYKITEKSQAVAFWCDPISGHATLYWYRQILGQGPELLVQFQDESVVDDSQLPKDRFSAERLKGVDSTLKIQPAELGDSAMYLCASSLAVFSGSHLSYEQYFGPGTRLTVT.

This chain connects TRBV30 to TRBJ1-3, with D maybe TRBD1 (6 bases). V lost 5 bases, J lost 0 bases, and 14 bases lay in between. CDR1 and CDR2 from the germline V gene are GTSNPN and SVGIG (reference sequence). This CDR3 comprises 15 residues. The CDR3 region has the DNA TGTGCCTGGGGCCTAGGACAGATCTCTGGAAACACCATATATTTT. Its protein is CAWGLGQISGNTIYF.

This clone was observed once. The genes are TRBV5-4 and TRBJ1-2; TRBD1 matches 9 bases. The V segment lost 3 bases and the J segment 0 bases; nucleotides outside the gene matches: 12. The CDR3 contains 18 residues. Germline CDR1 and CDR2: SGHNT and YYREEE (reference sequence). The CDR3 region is CASSSPPGQGSSNYGYTF. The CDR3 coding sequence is TGTGCCAGCAGCTCTCCTCCGGGACAGGGATCCTCTAACTATGGCTACACCTTC.

CDR3 sequence (DNA): TGTGCCAGTAGTATGACGGGACAGGGTTCAGGAGGCTACACCTTC. Its protein product is CASSMTGQGSGGYTF. J is TRBJ1-2 and V is TRBV19; 9 bases are shared with TRBD1. CDR1 and CDR2 from the germline V gene are LNHDA and SQIVND (reference sequence). V lost 3 bases to trimming and J lost 8 bases; unmatched junction nucleotides: 10. The CDR3 is 15 residues long.

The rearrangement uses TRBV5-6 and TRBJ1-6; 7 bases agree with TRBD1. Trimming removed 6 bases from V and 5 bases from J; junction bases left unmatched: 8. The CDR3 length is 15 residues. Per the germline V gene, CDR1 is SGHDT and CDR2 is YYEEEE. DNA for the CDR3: TGTGCCAGCACCTTAGGGACAGCGAATAATTCACCCCTCCACTTT. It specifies CASTLGTANNSPLHF.